Here is one TCR beta chain with its context. Its antigen is unidentified. The entry originates in a study of graft-versus-host responses after intestinal transplantation. About the research overall: Following induction with anti-thymocyte globulin, all recipients were given tacrolimus and steroids for around three years.

Trimming removed 3 bases from V and 2 bases from J, with 11 bases in between. The CDR3 is made up of 14 amino acids. The germline V gene has CDR1 SNHLY and CDR2 FYNNEI. Study outcomes and limitations: GvH clones were identified in recipient marrow, with some first appearing in ileum or blood. Within the allografts of patients who had graft-donor T cell macrochimerism, graft-versus-host to host-versus-graft clonal ratios were high.

Data came from immunoSEQ multiplex PCR; TCRdb stores just in-frame clones and leaves some out. The sample shows roughly 36,000 clones, around four fifths of them seen only once. This sequence was found in a human patient who received an intestinal transplant, so some T cells may come from the graft donor. Specimen: PBMCs, collected 1070 days after transplant. This chain links TRBV2 with TRBJ2-7; D ambiguous. DNA of the CDR3: TGTGCCAGCAGTGAGGCGGTCGAGACCTACGAGCAGTACTTC. Translating gives CASSEAVETYEQYF.